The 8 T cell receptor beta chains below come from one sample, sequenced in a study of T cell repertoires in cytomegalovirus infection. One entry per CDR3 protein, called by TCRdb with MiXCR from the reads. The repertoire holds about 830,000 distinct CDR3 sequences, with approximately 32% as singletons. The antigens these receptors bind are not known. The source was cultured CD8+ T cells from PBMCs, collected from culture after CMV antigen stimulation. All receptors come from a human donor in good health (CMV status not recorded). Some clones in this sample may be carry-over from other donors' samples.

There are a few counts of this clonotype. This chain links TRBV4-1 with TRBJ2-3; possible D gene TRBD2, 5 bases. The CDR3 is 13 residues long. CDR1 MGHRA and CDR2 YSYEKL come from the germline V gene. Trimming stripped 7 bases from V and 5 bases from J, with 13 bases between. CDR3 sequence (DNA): TGCGCCAGCAACGGGATTTCCGAAGATACGCAGTATTTT. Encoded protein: CASNGISEDTQYF.

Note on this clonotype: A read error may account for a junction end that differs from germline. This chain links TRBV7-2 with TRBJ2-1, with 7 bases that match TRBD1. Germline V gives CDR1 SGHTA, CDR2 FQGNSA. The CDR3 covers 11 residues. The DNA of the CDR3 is TGTGCCAGCAGCTTCCGGGACAGCTCCGTCTTC. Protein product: CASSFRDSSVF.

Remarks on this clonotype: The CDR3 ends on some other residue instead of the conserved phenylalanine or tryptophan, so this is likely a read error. The CDR3 DNA sequence: TGTGCCAGCAGTTTTGGGGGAAACACTGAAGCTTTCATT. It yields the protein CASSFGGNTEAFI. The chain recombines TRBV27 with TRBJ1-1, with D perhaps matching TRBD1 (5 bases). Trimming cost V 3 bases and J 2 bases, with 7 bases left between them. This CDR3 is 13 amino acids long. Germline lookup yields CDR1 MNHEY and CDR2 SMNVEV (reference sequence).

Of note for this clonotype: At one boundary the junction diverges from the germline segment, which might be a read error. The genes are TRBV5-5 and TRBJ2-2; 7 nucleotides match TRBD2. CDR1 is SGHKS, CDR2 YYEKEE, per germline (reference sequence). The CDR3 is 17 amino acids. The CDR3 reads CASSPVGLAVFTRELFF. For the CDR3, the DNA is TGTGCCAGCAGCCCGGTCGGCCTAGCGGTCTTCACCCGGGAGCTGTTTTTT.

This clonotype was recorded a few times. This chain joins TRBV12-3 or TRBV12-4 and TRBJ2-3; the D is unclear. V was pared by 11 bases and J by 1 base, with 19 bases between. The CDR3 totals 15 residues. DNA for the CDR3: TGTGCCCTTCCTGGCCCGGGCTCTGGCACAGATACGCAGTATTTT. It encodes CALPGPGSGTDTQYF.

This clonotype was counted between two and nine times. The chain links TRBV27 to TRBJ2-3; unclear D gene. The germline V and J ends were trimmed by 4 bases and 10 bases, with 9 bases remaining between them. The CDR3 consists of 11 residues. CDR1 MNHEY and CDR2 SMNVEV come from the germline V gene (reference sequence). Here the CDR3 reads CASSSSAAQYF. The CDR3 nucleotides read TGTGCCAGCAGTTCCTCGGCCGCGCAGTATTTT.

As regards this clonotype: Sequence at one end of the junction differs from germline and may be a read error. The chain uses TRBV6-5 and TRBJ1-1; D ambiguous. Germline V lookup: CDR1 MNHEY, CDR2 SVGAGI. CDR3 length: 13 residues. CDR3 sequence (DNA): TGTGCCAGCAGACAAACAGTGAACACTAAAGCTTTCTTT. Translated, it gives CASRQTVNTKAFF.

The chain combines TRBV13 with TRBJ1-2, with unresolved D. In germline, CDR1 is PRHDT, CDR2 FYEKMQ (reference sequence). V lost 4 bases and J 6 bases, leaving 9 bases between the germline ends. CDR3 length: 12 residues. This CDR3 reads CASSSEVDGYTF. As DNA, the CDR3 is TGTGCCAGCAGCTCTGAGGTCGATGGCTACACCTTC.